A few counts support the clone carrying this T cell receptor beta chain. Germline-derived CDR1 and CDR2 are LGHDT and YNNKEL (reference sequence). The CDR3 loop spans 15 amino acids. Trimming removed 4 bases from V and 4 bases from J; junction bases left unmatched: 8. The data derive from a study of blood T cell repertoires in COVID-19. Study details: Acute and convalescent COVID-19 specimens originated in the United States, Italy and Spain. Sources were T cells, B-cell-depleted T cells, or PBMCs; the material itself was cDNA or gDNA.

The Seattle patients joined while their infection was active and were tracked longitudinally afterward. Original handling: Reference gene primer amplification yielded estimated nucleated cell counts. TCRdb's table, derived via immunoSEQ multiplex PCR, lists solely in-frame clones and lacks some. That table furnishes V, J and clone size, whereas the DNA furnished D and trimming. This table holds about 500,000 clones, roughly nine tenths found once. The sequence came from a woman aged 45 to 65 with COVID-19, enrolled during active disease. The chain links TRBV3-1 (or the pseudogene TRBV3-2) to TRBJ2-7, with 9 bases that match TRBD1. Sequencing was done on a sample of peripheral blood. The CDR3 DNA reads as TGTGCCAGCAGCCGACCGGGACAGGGACCGTACGAGCAGTACTTC. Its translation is CASSRPGQGPYEQYF.